What follows are 17 T cell receptor beta chains derived from one specimen sequenced in a study of blood T cell repertoires in COVID-19 (dated by TCRdb to 2019 to 2021). Libraries were built with the immunoSEQ multiplex PCR assay. TCRdb obtained this table from immuneACCESS and retained in-frame rearrangements with V and J assigned. These tables miss some clones; where compared with another copy, unresolved V genes account for less than half of the shortfall, and the remainder is unexplained. The sample has around 130,000 clones on record, roughly nine tenths of them singletons. The top ten hold about 29% of the sample. The sequencing input was peripheral blood. These receptors all come from a man between 70 and 80 years old with active or convalescent COVID-19.

The gene calls are TRBV5-1 and TRBJ1-4; a possible D gene is TRBD1 (5 bases). Germline assignment: CDR1 SGHRS and CDR2 YFSETQ. Trimming took 4 bases from V and 7 from J, leaving 11 bases between them. The CDR3 is 13 amino acids. The CDR3 region is CASSPGTPEKLFF. The CDR3 bases are TGCGCCAGCAGCCCTGGGACTCCTGAAAAACTGTTTTTT.

The V gene is TRBV19, the J gene TRBJ2-7, with TRBD1 matching over 7 bases. V dropped 1 base and J dropped 5; count of bases not matched to a gene: 5. The CDR3 is 14 residues long. CDR1 is LNHDA and CDR2 is SQIVND in the germline V gene (reference sequence). CDR3 sequence reads: CASSIGPGGNEQYF. CDR3 DNA: TGTGCCAGTAGTATAGGGCCAGGGGGTAACGAGCAGTACTTC.

This clone has only one observation. This chain connects TRBV27 to TRBJ1-5, with 7 bases that match TRBD1. The J segment lost 5 bases and the V segment lost 3 bases, leaving 4 bases of the junction unmatched. This CDR3 comprises 14 residues. Looked up from germline, CDR1 is MNHEY and CDR2 is SMNVEV (reference sequence). The CDR3 DNA follows: TGTGCCAGCAGTTTGGGACAGACGGATCAGCCCCAGCATTTT. Translated, it gives CASSLGQTDQPQHF.

This clone was recorded only once. The same CDR3 can be traced to other DNA sequences in this sample. This chain uses TRBV18 with TRBJ1-5; possible D gene TRBD1, 6 bases. The ends were cut back, 6 bases at V and 4 bases at J, with 10 bases in the middle. The germline V gene has CDR1 KGHSH and CDR2 LQKENI. The CDR3 is made up of 13 amino acids. CDR3 protein: CASSPGENQPQHF. The CDR3 DNA is TGTGCCAGCTCGCCAGGGGAGAATCAGCCCCAGCATTTT.

V is TRBV28 and J is TRBJ1-2; D remains unclear. Trimming removed 5 bases from V and 3 bases from J, with 7 bases in between. The germline V gene has CDR1 MDHEN and CDR2 SYDVKM. There are 12 residues in the CDR3. DNA of the CDR3: TGTGCCAGCAGTCAGTCTGACTATGGCTACACCTTC. Its protein is CASSQSDYGYTF.

The chain couples TRBV5-5 to TRBJ2-7; the D gene is possibly TRBD1 (6 bases). This CDR3 comprises 15 residues. Germline loops: CDR1 SGHKS, CDR2 YYEKEE (reference sequence). Trimming removed 1 base from V and 2 bases from J, with 13 bases in between. For the CDR3, the DNA is TGTGCCAGCAGCTTGTCTCAGGGGTCACCCTACGAGCAGTACTTC. This codes for CASSLSQGSPYEQYF.

This chain joins TRBV5-1 and TRBJ2-1, with 7 bases that match TRBD2. Unmatched junction bases numbered 14, after V lost 0 bases and J lost 8 bases. Germline V lookup: CDR1 SGHRS, CDR2 YFSETQ. The CDR3 extends over 17 amino acids. The CDR3 DNA reads as TGCGCCAGCAGCTTGGTGTCTAGCGGTCTTCTAGGGCATGAGCAGTTCTTC. Protein: CASSLVSSGLLGHEQFF.

The chain recombines TRBV27 with TRBJ1-1; no clear D gene. Trimming removed 1 base from V and 1 base from J, with 13 bases in between. CDR1 MNHEY and CDR2 SMNVEV come from the germline V gene (reference sequence). This CDR3 is 16 amino acids long. The CDR3: CASSLWGGGWNTEAFF. The DNA of the CDR3 is TGTGCCAGCAGTTTATGGGGAGGAGGATGGAACACTGAAGCTTTCTTT.

This chain links TRBV5-1 with TRBJ1-1; the D gene is possibly TRBD1 (6 bases). The CDR3 is made up of 17 amino acids. With 3 bases removed from V and 1 base from J, the gap between germline ends came to 19 bases. CDR1 and CDR2 (germline): SGHRS, YFSETQ. The CDR3 DNA reads as TGCGCCAGCAGCTCCGGAAAGGGGGAATTAACGAACACTGAAGCTTTCTTT. Translated: CASSSGKGELTNTEAFF.

The rearrangement joins TRBV19 to TRBJ2-3, with 9 bases fitting TRBD2. Germline V CDR1 and CDR2: LNHDA, SQIVND (reference sequence). J lost 4 bases, V lost 1 base, and 6 bases had no gene match. This CDR3 has 16 amino acids. The CDR3 spells CASSIGGGRAADTQYF. CDR3 nucleotides: TGTGCCAGTAGTATAGGCGGCGGGAGGGCCGCAGATACGCAGTATTTT.

V gene TRBV27 combines with J gene TRBJ2-5; possible D gene TRBD2, 5 bases. The V gene's germline CDR1 is MNHEY and CDR2 SMNVEV (reference sequence). The CDR3 extends over 16 amino acids. The V end lost 4 bases, the J end lost 4 bases, and 19 bases lay between the germline ends. The CDR3 here is CASSSLGKGEGETQYF. The CDR3 DNA sequence: TGTGCCAGCAGTTCTCTCGGGAAGGGAGAAGGAGAGACCCAGTACTTC.

With regard to this clone: A read error may produce the germline difference seen at one junction end. The rearrangement uses TRBV13 and TRBJ2-3; 7 bases line up with TRBD1. This CDR3 has 13 amino acids. CDR1 is PRHDT, CDR2 FYEKMQ, per germline (reference sequence). CDR3 residues: CASSLGTADTQYF. DNA for the CDR3: TGTGCCAGCAGCCTAGGGACAGCCGATACGCAGTATTTT.

This rearrangement joins TRBV3-1 (or the pseudogene TRBV3-2) to TRBJ1-1, with D perhaps TRBD1 (6 bases). Germline V lookup: CDR1 LGHDT, CDR2 YNNKEL (reference sequence). Trimming took 1 base from V and 6 from J, leaving 15 bases between them. This CDR3 is 15 amino acids long. The CDR3 nucleotides are TGTGCCAGCAGCCAAGGTCCAGGGGTCACGTCTGAAGCTTTCTTT. Amino acids: CASSQGPGVTSEAFF.

The V and J genes are TRBV20-1 and TRBJ2-3; no clear D. V lost 3 bases and J lost 2, with 9 bases in between. CDR1 and CDR2 (germline): DFQATT, SNEGSKA (reference sequence). CDR3 size: 13 residues. CDR3 residues: CSASVRTTDTQYF. As DNA, the CDR3 is TGCAGTGCTAGTGTCAGAACCACAGATACGCAGTATTTT.

This sequence joins TRBV4-1 and TRBJ2-1, with 11 positions matching TRBD1. V lost 4 bases, J lost 3 bases, and 2 bases stayed unmatched. Germline V gene sequence: CDR1 MGHRA, CDR2 YSYEKL. The CDR3 covers 15 residues. The CDR3, as DNA: TGCGCCAGCAGCCCGGGACAGGGGGGCTACAATGAGCAGTTCTTC. Its protein product is CASSPGQGGYNEQFF.

This sequence joins TRBV19 and TRBJ1-2; no definite D call. Trimming cost V 0 bases and J 5 bases, with 13 bases left between them. CDR3 size: 15 residues. In germline, CDR1 is LNHDA, CDR2 SQIVND (reference sequence). The CDR3 spells CASSIESRGGYGYTF. As DNA, the CDR3 is TGTGCCAGTAGTATAGAGAGCCGGGGAGGGTATGGCTACACCTTC.

This clone has a single count. Different DNA sequences within this sample yield the same CDR3. This chain connects TRBV27 to TRBJ1-5, with TRBD1 identical over 8 bases. The CDR3 has 15 residues. Germline V gene data show CDR1 as MNHEY and CDR2 as SMNVEV (reference sequence). V lost 4 bases, J lost 2 bases, and 4 bases stayed unmatched. CDR3 DNA: TGTGCCAGCAGTTCAGGGGGCAAGGGCAATCAGCCCCAGCATTTT. Translation gives CASSSGGKGNQPQHF.